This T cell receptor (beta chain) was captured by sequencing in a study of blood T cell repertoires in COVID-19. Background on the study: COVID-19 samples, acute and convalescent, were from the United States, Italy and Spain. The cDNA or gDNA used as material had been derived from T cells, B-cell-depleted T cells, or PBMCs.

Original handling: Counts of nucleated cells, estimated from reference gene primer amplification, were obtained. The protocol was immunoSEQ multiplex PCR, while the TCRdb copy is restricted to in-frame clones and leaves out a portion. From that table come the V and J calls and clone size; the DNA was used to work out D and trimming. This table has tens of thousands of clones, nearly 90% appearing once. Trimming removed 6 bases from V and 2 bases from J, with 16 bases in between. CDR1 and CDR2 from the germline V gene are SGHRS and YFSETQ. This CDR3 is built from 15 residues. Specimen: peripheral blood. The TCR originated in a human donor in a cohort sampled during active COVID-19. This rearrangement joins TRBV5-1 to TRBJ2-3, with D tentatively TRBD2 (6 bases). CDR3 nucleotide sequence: TGCGCCAGCACCCAGCACGGGGGAGACACAGATACGCAGTATTTT. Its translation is CASTQHGGDTDTQYF.